This T cell receptor beta chain comes out of a study of blood T cell repertoires in COVID-19. Study as a whole: The United States, Italy and Spain were the sources of the acute and convalescent COVID-19 samples. The cDNA or gDNA used as material had been derived from T cells, B-cell-depleted T cells, or PBMCs.

The germline V gene encodes CDR1 LGHDT and CDR2 YNNKEL (reference sequence). V lost 8 bases, J lost 9 bases, and 20 bases lay in between. The CDR3 consists of 14 residues. Original methodology: Estimation of nucleated cell counts was performed using reference gene primer amplification. Assay used: immunoSEQ multiplex PCR; TCRdb lists only in-frame clones, some missing. D and trimming come from the DNA, and the V and J calls and clone size come from that table. The data contain approximately 160,000 clones, roughly four fifths of them seen just once; the ten biggest clones take up roughly 19%. The chain links TRBV3-1 (or the pseudogene TRBV3-2) to TRBJ2-1; TRBD2 might be the D (5 bases). This clonotype was obtained from an elderly woman with acute or convalescent COVID-19. The specimen sequenced was peripheral blood. CDR3 protein: CASRLYIGEGEQFF. The CDR3 nucleotides read TGTGCCAGCCGTCTTTATATCGGGGAAGGTGAGCAGTTCTTC.